This T cell receptor beta chain derives from a study of T-cell reconstitution after alpha-beta-depleted transplantation in children. CDR3 length: 16 residues. Trimming shortened V by 7 bases and J by 0 bases, and 18 bases separated the two germline ends. It was with unique molecular identifiers that the TCRbeta library was prepared. TCRdb itself ran the PCR reads through MiXCR, one entry per CDR3 protein. The data show around 370,000 distinct CDR3 sequences, 10% seen once. Sequences were derived from PBMCs from the stem cell graft donor, sampled from the stem cell graft. The sequence was obtained from a human donor who donated a stem cell graft to a child with acute lymphoblastic leukemia. The chain recombines TRBV23-1 with TRBJ2-5; no clear D gene. TRBV23-1 is known as an ORF, though its function is uncertain. The CDR3, as DNA: TGCGCCAGCAACCCACTCGGTACTGTGTACCAAGAGACCCAGTACTTC. Translated, it gives CASNPLGTVYQETQYF.